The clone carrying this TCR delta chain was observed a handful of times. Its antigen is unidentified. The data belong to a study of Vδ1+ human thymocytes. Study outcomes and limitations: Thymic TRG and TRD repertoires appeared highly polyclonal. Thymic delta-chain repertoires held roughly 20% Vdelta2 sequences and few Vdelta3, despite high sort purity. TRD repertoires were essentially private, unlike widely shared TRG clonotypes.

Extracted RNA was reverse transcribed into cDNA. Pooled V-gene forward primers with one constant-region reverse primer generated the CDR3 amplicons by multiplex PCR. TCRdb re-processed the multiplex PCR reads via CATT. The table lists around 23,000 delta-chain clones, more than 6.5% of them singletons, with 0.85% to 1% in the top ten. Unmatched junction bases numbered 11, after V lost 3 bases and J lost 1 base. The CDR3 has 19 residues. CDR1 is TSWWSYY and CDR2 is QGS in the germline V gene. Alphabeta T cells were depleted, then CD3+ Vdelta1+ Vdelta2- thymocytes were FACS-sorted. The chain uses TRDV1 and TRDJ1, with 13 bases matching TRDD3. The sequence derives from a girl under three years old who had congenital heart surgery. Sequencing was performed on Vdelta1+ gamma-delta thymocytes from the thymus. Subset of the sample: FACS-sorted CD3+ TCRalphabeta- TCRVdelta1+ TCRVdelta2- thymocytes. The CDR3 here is CALGDLRVLGDTGTDKLIF. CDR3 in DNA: TGTGCTCTTGGGGACCTTCGGGTACTGGGGGATACGGGCACCGATAAACTCATCTTT.